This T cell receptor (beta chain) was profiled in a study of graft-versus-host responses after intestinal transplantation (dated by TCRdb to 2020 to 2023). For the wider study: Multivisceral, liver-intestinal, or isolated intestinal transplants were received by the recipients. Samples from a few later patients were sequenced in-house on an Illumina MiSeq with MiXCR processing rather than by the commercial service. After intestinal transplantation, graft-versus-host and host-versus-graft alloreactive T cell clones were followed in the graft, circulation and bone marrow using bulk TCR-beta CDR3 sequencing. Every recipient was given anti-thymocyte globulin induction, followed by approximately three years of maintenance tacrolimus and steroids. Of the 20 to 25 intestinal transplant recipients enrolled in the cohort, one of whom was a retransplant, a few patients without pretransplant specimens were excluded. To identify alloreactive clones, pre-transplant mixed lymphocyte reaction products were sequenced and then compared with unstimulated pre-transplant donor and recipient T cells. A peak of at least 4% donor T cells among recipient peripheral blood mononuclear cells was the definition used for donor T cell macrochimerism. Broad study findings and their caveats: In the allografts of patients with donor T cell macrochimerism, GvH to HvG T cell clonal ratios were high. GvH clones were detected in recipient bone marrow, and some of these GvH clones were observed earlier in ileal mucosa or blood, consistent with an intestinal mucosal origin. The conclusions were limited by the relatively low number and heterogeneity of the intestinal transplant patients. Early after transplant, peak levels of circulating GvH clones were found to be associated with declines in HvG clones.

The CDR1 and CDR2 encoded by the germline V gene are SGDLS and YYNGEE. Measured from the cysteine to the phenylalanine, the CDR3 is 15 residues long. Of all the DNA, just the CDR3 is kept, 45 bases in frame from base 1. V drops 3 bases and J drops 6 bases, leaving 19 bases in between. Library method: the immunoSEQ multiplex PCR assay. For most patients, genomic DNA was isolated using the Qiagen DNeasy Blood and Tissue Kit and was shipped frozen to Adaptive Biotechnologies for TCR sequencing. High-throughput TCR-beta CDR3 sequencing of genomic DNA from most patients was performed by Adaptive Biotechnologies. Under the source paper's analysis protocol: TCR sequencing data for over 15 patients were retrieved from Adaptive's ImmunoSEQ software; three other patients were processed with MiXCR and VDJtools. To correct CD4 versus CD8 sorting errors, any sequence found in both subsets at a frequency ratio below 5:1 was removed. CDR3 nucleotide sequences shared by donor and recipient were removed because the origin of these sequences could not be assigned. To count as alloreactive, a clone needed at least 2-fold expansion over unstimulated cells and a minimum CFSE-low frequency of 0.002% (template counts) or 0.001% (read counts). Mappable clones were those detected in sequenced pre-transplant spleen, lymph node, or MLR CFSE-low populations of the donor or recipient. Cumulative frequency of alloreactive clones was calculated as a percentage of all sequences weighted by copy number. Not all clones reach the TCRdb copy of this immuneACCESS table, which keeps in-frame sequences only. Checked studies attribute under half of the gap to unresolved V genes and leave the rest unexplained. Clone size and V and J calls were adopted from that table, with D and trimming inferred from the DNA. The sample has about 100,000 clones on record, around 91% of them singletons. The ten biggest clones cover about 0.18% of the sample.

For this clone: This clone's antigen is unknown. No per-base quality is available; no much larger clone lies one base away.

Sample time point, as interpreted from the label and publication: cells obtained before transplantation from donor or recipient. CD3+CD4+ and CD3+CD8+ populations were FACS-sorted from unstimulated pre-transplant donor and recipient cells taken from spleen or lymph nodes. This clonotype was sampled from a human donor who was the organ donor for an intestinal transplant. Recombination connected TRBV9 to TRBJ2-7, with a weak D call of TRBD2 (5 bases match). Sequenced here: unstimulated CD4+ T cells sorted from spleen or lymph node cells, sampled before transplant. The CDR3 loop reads CASSDRPGLEVEQYF. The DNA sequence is TGTGCCAGCAGCGATAGGCCTGGTCTGGAGGTCGAGCAGTACTTC.